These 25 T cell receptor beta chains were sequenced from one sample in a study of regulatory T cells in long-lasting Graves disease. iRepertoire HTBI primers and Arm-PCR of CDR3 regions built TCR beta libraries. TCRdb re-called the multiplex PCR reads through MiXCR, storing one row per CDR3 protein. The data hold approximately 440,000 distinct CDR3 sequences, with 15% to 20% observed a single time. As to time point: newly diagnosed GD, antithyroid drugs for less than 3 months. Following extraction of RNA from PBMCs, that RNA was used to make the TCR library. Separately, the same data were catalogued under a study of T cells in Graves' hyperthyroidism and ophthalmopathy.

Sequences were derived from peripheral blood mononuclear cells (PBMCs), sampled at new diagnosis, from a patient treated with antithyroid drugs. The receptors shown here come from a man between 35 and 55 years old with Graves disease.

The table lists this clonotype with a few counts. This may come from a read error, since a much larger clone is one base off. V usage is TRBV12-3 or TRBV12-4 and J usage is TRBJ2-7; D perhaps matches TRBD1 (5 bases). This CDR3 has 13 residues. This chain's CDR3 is CASRDDSSYGQYF. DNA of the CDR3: TGTGCCAGCAGGGATGACAGCTCCTACGGGCAGTACTTC.

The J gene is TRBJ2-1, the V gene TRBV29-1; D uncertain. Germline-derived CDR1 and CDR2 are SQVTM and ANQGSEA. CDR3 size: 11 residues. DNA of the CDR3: TGCACCCTAGGGCATTCAAATGAGCAGTTCTTC. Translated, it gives CTLGHSNEQFF.

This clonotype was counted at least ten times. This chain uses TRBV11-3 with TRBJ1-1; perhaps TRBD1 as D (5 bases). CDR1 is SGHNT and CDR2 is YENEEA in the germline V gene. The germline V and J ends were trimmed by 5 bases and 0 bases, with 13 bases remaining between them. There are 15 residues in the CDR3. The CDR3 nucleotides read TGTGCCAGCAGCATTAACAGGCGACTGAACACTGAAGCTTTCTTT. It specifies CASSINRRLNTEAFF. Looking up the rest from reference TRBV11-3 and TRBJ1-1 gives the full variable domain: EAGVVQSPRYKIIEKKQPVAFWCNPISGHNTLYWYLQNLGQGPELLIRYENEEAVDDSQLPKDRFSAERLKGVDSTLKIQPAELGDSAVYLCASSINRRLNTEAFFGQGTRLTVV.

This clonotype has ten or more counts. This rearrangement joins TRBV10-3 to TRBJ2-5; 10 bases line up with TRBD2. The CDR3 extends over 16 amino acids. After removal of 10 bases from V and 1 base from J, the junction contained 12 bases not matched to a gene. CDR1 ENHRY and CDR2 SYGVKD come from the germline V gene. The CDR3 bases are TGTGCCACCAAACAGGGAACTAGCGGGATCCAAGAGACCCAGTACTTC. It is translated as CATKQGTSGIQETQYF.

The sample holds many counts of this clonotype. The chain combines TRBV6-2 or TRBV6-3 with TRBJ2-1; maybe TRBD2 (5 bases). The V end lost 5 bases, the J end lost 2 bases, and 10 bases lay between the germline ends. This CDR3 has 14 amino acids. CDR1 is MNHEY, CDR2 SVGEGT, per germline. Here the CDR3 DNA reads TGTGCCAGCAGTACAGCGGCGGCCTACAATGAGCAGTTCTTC. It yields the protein CASSTAAAYNEQFF.

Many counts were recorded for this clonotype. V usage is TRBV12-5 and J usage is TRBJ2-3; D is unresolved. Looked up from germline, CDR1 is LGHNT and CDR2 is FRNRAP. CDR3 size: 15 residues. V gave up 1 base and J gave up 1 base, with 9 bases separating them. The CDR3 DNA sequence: TGTGCTAGTGGTTTGGGCCCTTCAGGCACAGATACGCAGTATTTT. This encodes CASGLGPSGTDTQYF.

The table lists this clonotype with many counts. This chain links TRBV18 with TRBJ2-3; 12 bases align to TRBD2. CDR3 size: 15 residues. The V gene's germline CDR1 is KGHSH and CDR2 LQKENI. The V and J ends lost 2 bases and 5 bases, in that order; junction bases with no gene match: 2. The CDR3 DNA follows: TGTGCCAGCTCACCAACTAGCGGGAGGTTAGATACGCAGTATTTT. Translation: CASSPTSGRLDTQYF. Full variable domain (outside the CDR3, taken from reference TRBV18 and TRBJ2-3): NAGVMQNPRHLVRRRGQEARLRCSPMKGHSHVYWYRQLPEEGLKFMVYLQKENIIDESGMPKERFSAEFPKEGPSILRIQQVVRGDSAAYFCASSPTSGRLDTQYFGPGTRLTVL.

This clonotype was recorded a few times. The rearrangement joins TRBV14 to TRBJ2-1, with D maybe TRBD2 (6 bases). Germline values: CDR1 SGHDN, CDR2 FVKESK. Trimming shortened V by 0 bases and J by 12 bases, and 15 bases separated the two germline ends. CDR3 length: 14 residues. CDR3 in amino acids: CASSQESRDGGQFF. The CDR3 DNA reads TGTGCCAGCAGCCAAGAATCCCGGGACGGGGGGCAGTTCTTC.

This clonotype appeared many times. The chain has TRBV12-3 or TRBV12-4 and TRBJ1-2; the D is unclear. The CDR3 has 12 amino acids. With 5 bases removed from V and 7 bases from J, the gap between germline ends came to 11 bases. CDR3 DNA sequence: TGTGCCAGCAGTCCGGACCTTTTTGGCTACACCTTC. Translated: CASSPDLFGYTF.

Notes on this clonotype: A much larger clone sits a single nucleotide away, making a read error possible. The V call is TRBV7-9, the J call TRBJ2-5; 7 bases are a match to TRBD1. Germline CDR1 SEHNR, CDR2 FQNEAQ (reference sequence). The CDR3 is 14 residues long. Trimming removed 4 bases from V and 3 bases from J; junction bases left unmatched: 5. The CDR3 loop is CASSSGDREETQYF. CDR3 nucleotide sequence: TGTGCCAGCAGCTCTGGAGACAGGGAAGAGACCCAGTACTTC.

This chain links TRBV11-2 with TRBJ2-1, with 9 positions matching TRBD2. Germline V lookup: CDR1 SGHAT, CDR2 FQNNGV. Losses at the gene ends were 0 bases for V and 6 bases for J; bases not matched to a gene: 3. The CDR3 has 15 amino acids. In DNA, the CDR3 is TGTGCCAGCAGCTTAGATCGCGGGAGGGGCAATGAGCAGTTCTTC. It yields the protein CASSLDRGRGNEQFF. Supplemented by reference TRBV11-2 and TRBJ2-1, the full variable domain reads EAGVAQSPRYKIIEKRQSVAFWCNPISGHATLYWYQQILGQGPKLLIQFQNNGVVDDSQLPKDRFSAERLKGVDSTLKIQPAKLEDSAVYLCASSLDRGRGNEQFFGPGTRLTVL.

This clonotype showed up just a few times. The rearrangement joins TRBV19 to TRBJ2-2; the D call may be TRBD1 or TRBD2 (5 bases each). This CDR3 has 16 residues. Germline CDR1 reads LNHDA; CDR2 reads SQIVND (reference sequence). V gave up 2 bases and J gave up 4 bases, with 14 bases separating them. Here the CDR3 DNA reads TGTGCCAGTAGTATATTGGGGGTCACCCTCACCGGGGAGCTGTTTTTT. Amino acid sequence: CASSILGVTLTGELFF.

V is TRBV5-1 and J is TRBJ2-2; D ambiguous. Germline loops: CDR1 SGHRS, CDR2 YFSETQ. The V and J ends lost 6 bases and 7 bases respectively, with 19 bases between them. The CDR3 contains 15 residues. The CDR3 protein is CASIPEPPGDGELFF. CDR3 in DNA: TGCGCCAGCATCCCAGAGCCACCTGGGGACGGGGAGCTGTTTTTT.

CDR3 loop: CATGQGWNTEAFF. DNA for the CDR3: TGTGCCACAGGACAGGGCTGGAACACTGAAGCTTTCTTT. This rearrangement joins TRBV19 to TRBJ1-1, with 8 bases that match TRBD1. Germline CDR1 reads LNHDA; CDR2 reads SQIVND (reference sequence). The CDR3 runs to 13 residues. V was pared by 10 bases and J by 1 base, with 5 bases of the junction left unmatched.

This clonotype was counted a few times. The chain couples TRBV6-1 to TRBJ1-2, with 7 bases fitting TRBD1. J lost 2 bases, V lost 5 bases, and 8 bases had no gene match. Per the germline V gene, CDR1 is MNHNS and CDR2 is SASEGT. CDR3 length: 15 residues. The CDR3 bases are TGTGCCAGCAGTACCATGACAGGGCGGAACTATGGCTACACCTTC. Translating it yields CASSTMTGRNYGYTF.

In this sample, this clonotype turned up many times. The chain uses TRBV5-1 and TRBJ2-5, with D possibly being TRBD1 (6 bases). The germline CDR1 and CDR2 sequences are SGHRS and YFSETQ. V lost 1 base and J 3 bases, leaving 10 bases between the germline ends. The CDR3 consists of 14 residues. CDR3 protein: CASSLMSGEETQYF. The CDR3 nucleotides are TGCGCCAGCAGCTTGATGTCAGGGGAAGAGACCCAGTACTTC.

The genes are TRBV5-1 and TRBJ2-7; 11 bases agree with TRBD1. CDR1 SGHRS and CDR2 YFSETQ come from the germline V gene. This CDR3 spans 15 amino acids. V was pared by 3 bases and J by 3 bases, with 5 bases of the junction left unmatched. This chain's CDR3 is CASSSGQGAIYEQYF. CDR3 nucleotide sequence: TGCGCCAGCAGCTCAGGACAGGGGGCTATCTACGAGCAGTACTTC.

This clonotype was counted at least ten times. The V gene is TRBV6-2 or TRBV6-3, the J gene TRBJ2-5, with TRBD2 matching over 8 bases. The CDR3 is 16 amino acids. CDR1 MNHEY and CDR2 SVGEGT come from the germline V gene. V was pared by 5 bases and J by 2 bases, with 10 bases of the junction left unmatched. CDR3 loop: CASSEGTGGGQETQYF. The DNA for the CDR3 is TGTGCCAGCAGTGAAGGGACGGGAGGGGGACAAGAGACCCAGTACTTC.

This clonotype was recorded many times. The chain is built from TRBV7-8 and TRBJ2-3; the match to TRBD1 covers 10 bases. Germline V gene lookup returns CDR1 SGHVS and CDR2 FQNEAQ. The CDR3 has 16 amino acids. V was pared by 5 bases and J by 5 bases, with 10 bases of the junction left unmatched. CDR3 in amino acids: CASSTRDRGWRDTQYF. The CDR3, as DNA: TGTGCCAGCAGCACCCGGGACAGGGGCTGGAGAGATACGCAGTATTTT.

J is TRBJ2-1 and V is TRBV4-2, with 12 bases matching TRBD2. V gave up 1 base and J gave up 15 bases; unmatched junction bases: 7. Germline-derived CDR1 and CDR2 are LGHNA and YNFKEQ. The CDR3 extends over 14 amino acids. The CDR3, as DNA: TGTGCCAGCAGCCAAGCAGCTAGCGGGAGGGCATTGTTCTTC. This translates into CASSQAASGRALFF.

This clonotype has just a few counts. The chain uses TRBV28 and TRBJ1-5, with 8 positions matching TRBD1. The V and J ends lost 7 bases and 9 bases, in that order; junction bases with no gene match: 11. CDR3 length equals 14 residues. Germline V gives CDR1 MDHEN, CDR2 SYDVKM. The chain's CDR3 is CASTPGTGLLPQHF. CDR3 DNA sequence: TGTGCCAGCACCCCCGGGACAGGATTGCTGCCCCAGCATTTT.

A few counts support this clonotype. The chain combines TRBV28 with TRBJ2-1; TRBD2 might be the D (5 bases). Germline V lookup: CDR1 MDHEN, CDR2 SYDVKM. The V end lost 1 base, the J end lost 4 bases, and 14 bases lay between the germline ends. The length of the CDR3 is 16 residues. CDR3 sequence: CASSLYMDSGYNEQFF. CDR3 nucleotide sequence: TGTGCCAGCAGTTTATATATGGATTCGGGGTACAATGAGCAGTTCTTC.

This CDR3 reads CASSSQTPGRWQLNTEAFF. The CDR3 coding sequence is TGTGCCAGCAGTTCCCAGACCCCGGGGAGGTGGCAGCTGAACACTGAAGCTTTCTTT. This rearrangement joins TRBV27 to TRBJ1-1; D remains unclear. V gave up 4 bases and J gave up 0 bases, with 24 bases separating them. CDR3 size: 19 residues. Germline CDR1 MNHEY, CDR2 SMNVEV (reference sequence).

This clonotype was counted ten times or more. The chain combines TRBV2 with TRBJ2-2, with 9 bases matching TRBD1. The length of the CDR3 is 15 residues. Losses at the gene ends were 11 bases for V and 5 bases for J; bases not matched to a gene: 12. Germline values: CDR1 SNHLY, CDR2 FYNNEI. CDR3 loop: CAASRRDRDTGELFF. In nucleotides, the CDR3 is TGTGCCGCCTCACGCCGGGACAGGGATACCGGGGAGCTGTTTTTT.

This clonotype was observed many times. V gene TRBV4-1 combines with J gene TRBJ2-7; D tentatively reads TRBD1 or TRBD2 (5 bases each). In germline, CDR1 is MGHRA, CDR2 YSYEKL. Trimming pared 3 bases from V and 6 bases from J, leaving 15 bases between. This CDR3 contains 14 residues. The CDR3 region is CASSQLGEKREQYF. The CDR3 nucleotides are TGCGCCAGCAGCCAGTTGGGGGAAAAGCGCGAGCAGTACTTC.